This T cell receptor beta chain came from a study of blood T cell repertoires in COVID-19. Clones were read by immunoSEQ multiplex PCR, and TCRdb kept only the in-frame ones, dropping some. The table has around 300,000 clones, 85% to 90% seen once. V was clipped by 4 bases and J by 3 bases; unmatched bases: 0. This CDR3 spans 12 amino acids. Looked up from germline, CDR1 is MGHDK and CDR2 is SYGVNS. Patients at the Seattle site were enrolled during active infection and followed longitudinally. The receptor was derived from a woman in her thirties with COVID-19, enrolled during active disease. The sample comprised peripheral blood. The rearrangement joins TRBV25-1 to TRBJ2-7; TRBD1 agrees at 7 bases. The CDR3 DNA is TGTGCCAGCAGTGGACAGGGCTACGAGCAGTACTTC. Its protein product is CASSGQGYEQYF.